A single sample gave rise to the 12 T cell receptor beta chains below, sequenced in a study of T cell clonality in common variable immunodeficiency. Profiled with immunoSEQ multiplex PCR; TCRdb holds only in-frame clones, not every one. This sample has tens of thousands of clones and no singletons, with 1.7% in the ten largest. The material sequenced was peripheral blood mononuclear cells. The receptors were sampled from a person aged 18-69 years in good health.

This clone has only a few counts. The read terminates 3 residues before the CDR3 end, so the remaining end is supplied by the germline J gene. V gene TRBV7-9 combines with J gene TRBJ2-3; 9 bases map to TRBD2. Germline loops: CDR1 SEHNR, CDR2 FQNEAQ (reference sequence). This CDR3 is built from 14 residues. After removal of 5 bases from V and 0 bases from J, the junction contained 0 bases not matched to a gene. CDR3 region: CASSTSGSTDTQYF. CDR3 DNA, as far as it was read: TGTGCCAGCAGCACTAGCGGGAGCACAGATACG.

This clone was picked up many times. The CDR3 end falls 3 residues outside the read, so it is completed with the germline J gene. The chain has TRBV7-3 and TRBJ2-1, with a tentative D call TRBD1 (5 bases). V gave up 1 base and J gave up 0 bases, with 10 bases separating them. Germline CDR1 SGHTA, CDR2 FQGTGA. The CDR3 loop spans 16 amino acids. CDR3 DNA, as far as it was read: TGTGCCAGCAGCTTAAACCCGGACACCTCCTACAATGAG. This codes for CASSLNPDTSYNE. The CDR3 in its entirety is CASSLNPDTSYNEQFF.

In this sample, this clone turned up many times. The observed sequence ends 3 residues before the CDR3 terminus, with the missing tail filled in from the germline J gene. This sequence joins TRBV15 and TRBJ2-5, with TRBD1 matching over 9 bases. Germline V gene lookup returns CDR1 LNHNV and CDR2 YYDKDF (reference sequence). The CDR3 has 16 amino acids. V lost 4 bases to trimming and J lost 4 bases; unmatched junction nucleotides: 10. CDR3 sequence: CATSKVLGDRAETQYF. The part of the CDR3 DNA that was read is TGTGCCACCAGCAAAGTCCTGGGGGACAGGGCAGAGACC.

There are many counts of this clone. The read gets to within 3 residues of the CDR3 end, and the germline J gene fills in the rest. The chain links TRBV7-2 to TRBJ1-4; 11 positions agree with TRBD1. The CDR3 contains 15 residues. V shed 6 bases and J 8 bases; nucleotides not matched to a gene: 8. In germline, CDR1 is SGHTA, CDR2 FQGNSA. CDR3 loop: CASRPTDRGQEKLFF. The sequenced part of the CDR3 DNA is TGTGCCAGCAGACCGACGGACAGGGGGCAAGAAAAA.

This clone was seen ten or more times. The read halts 3 residues ahead of the CDR3 end, with the missing end drawn from the germline J gene. This chain uses TRBV7-3 with TRBJ2-1; tentative D call: TRBD1 (6 bases). Germline V lookup: CDR1 SGHTA, CDR2 FQGTGA. The CDR3 extends over 13 amino acids. Trimming took 5 bases from V and 4 from J, leaving 9 bases between them. The sequenced CDR3 bases are TGTGCCAGCAGCCCCGGGACATACAATGAG. Protein: CASSPGTYNE. The CDR3 as a whole reads CASSPGTYNEQFF.

This clone was seen repeatedly, ten times or more. The missing CDR3 end, 3 residues past where the read stops, is filled in from the germline J gene. This chain uses TRBV14 with TRBJ1-4; TRBD1 matches 7 bases. Looked up from germline, CDR1 is SGHDN and CDR2 is FVKESK. This CDR3 has 15 residues. V was clipped by 4 bases and J by 3 bases; unmatched bases: 5. The chain's CDR3 is CASSPRQGPNEKLFF. The sequenced CDR3 bases are TGTGCCAGCAGCCCTCGACAGGGTCCTAATGAAAAA.

This clone appeared many times. The read ends 3 residues shy of where the CDR3 ends; the end is completed using the germline J gene. This chain links TRBV10-3 with TRBJ2-1; tentative D call: TRBD1 (5 bases). The CDR3 spans 16 residues. V lost 3 bases and J 4 bases, leaving 16 bases between the germline ends. The germline V gene encodes CDR1 ENHRY and CDR2 SYGVKD. The CDR3 here is CAISDLATEPYNEQFF. The CDR3 DNA, read in part, is TGTGCCATCAGTGACCTCGCGACAGAGCCTTACAATGAG.

This clone was seen ten or more times. The read falls 3 residues short of the CDR3 end, and the missing part is taken from the germline J gene. J is TRBJ2-7 and V is TRBV29-1; D is unresolved. This CDR3 comprises 13 residues. Germline V gene data show CDR1 as SQVTM and CDR2 as ANQGSEA. V was clipped by 6 bases and J by 2 bases, with 14 bases between them. CDR3 bases read: TGCAGCGTCGCCGAGACAACGACCTACGAG. Translating gives CSVAETTTYE. The full CDR3 reads CSVAETTTYEQYF.

Comment on this clone: The DNA ends 3 residues before the CDR3 does, and the rest of the CDR3 is filled in from the germline J gene. The V gene is TRBV7-3, the J gene TRBJ2-4; D might be TRBD1 (5 bases). Germline V gene data show CDR1 as SGHTA and CDR2 as FQGTGA. The CDR3 has 14 residues. CDR3 loop: CASSPGSAPYGQYF. CDR3 DNA, as far as it was read: TGTGCCAGCAGCCCAGGGTCAGCCCCCTATGGT. The variable domain in full, with the rest retrieved from reference TRBV7-3 and TRBJ2-4, is GAGVSQTPSNKVTEKGKYVELRCDPISGHTALYWYRQSLGQGPEFLIYFQGTGAADDSGLPNDRFFAVRPEGSVSTLKIQRTERGDSAVYLCASSPGSAPYGQYFGAGTRLSVL.

This clone was detected many times. Read data end 3 residues before the CDR3 end; the end is taken from the germline J gene. The chain uses TRBV27 and TRBJ2-7; 12 bases are shared with TRBD2. CDR3 length: 19 amino acids. CDR1 is MNHEY and CDR2 is SMNVEV in the germline V gene (reference sequence). Trimming took 7 bases from V and 0 from J; bases not matched to a gene: 16. Incomplete CDR3 DNA: TGTGCCAGCAAACTGAGGGCTAGCGGGGGGGGAATTGACTCCTACGAG. It is translated as CASKLRASGGGIDSYE. The complete CDR3 sequence is CASKLRASGGGIDSYEQYF.

This clone was found many times. Read sequence stops 3 residues before the CDR3 end, and the germline J gene provides the missing end. The V gene is TRBV7-2, the J gene TRBJ2-2, with TRBD2 matching 7 bases. With V trimmed by 6 bases and J by 4 bases, 5 bases remained unmatched. The CDR3 length is 14 residues. The germline V gene encodes CDR1 SGHTA and CDR2 FQGNSA. The CDR3 here is CASRGEGATGELFF. CDR3 DNA (partial): TGTGCCAGCAGAGGGGAGGGCGCCACCGGGGAG.

This clone was detected ten times or more. Partial CDR3 DNA: TGTGCCAGCTCAGTCGGGACAGGGGATAACTACGAG. It specifies CASSVGTGDNYE. Given in full, the CDR3 is CASSVGTGDNYEQYF. The chain is built from TRBV18 and TRBJ2-7; 10 bases line up with TRBD1. The DNA ends 3 residues before the CDR3 does, and the rest of the CDR3 is filled in from the germline J gene. The CDR3 spans 15 residues. The germline gives CDR1 KGHSH, CDR2 LQKENI. With 5 bases clipped from V and 3 bases from J, the junction kept 7 bases outside the gene matches. The complete variable domain, with remaining parts taken from reference TRBV18 and TRBJ2-7, reads NAGVMQNPRHLVRRRGQEARLRCSPMKGHSHVYWYRQLPEEGLKFMVYLQKENIIDESGMPKERFSAEFPKEGPSILRIQQVVRGDSAAYFCASSVGTGDNYEQYFGPGTRLTVT.